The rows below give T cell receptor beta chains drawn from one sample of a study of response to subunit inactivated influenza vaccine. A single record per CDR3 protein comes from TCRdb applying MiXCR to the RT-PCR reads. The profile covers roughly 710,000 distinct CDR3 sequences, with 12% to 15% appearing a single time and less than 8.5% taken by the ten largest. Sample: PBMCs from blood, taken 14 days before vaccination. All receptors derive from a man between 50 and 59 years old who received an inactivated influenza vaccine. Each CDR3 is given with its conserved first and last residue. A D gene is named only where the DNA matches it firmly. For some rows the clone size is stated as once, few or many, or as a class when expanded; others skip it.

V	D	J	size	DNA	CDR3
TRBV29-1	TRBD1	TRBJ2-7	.	TGCAGCGTCCAAATATTCAGACAGGGACGCTCTTCGGAGCAGTACTTC	CSVQIFRQGRSSEQYF
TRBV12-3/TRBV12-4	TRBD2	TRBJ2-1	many	TGTGCCAGCAGTGGGGGACTAGCGGGAGGGGACAATGAGCAGTTCTTC	CASSGGLAGGDNEQFF
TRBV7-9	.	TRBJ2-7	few	TGTGCCAGCAGCTTCGGAGTGCCCCCGGACGAGCAGTACTTC	CASSFGVPPDEQYF
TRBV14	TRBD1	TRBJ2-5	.	TGTGCCAGCAGCCAAGAAGTGGGGACAGTACAAGAGACCCAGTACTTC	CASSQEVGTVQETQYF
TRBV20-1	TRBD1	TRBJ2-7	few	TGCAGTGCTAGAGGGGGACAGACGGATCCCGGCTACGAGCAGTACTTC	CSARGGQTDPGYEQYF
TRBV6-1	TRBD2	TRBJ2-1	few	TGTGCCAGCAGTGGGCAGGGACTAGCCTTATACAATGAGCAGTTCTTC	CASSGQGLALYNEQFF
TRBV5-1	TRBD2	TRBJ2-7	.	TGCGCCAGCAGCTTGGAAGCGGGAGCCCACGAGCAGTACTTC	CASSLEAGAHEQYF
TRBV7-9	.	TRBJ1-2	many	TGTGCCAGCATTAGAAGCCCCTCGCCTACAGGGCGGTATGGCTACACCTTC	CASIRSPSPTGRYGYTF
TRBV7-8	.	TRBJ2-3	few	TGTGCCAGCAGCCCCCGGGGGCGAGAAGATACGCAGTATTTT	CASSPRGREDTQYF
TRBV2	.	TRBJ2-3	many	TGTGCCAGCAGCGTCGGTCCTAGCACAGATACGCAGTATTTT	CASSVGPSTDTQYF
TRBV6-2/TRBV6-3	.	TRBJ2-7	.	TGTGCCAGCAGTTACTCCGGAGTGTCCTCCTACGAGCAGTACTTC	CASSYSGVSSYEQYF
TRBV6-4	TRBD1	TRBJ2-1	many	TGTGCCAGCAGTACAGGGGTAGCCACCGGAGAGCAGTTCTTC	CASSTGVATGEQFF
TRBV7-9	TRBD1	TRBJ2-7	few	TGTGCCAGCAGCGTTACCGGGACAGTCTACGAGCAGTACTTC	CASSVTGTVYEQYF
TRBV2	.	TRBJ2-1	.	TGTGCCAGCAGGGGTCTTAGCTCCGGGGACTCCTTGGGGGGCAATGAGCAGTTCTTC	CASRGLSSGDSLGGNEQFF
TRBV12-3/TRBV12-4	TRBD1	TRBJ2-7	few	TGTGCCAGCAGTACCGGGACAGGTGTGTACTTC	CASSTGTGVYF
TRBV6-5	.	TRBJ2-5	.	TGTGCCAGCAGTTTTCGACCATCTAAGGAAGAGACCCAGTACTTC	CASSFRPSKEETQYF
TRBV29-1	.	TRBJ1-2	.	TGCAGCGTTGAAGCTGGCAGAGCCGGCTACACCTTC	CSVEAGRAGYTF
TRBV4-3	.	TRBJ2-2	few	TGCGCCAGCAGCCAAGATGTGAAACGGTCTAACACCGGGGAGCTGTTTTTT	CASSQDVKRSNTGELFF
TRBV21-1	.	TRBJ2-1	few	TGTGCCAGCAGCGAAACCTGCAATGAGCAGTTCTTC	CASSETCNEQFF
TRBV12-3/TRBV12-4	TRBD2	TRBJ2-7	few	TGTGCCAGCAGTTTAGGGAGCGGGGGGGCCTCCTACGAGCAGTACTTC	CASSLGSGGASYEQYF
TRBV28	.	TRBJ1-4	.	TGTGCCAGCAGTGCAACAGGGACACTTGCAACTAATGAAAAACTGTTTTTT	CASSATGTLATNEKLFF
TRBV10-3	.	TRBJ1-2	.	TGTGCCATCAGTGATCCACGCAGGGGCTATGGCTACACCTTC	CAISDPRRGYGYTF
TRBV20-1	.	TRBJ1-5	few	TGCAGTGCTAGTCGGGTGGATCAGCCCCAGCATTTT	CSASRVDQPQHF
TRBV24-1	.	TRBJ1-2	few	TGTGCCACCAGTGATAGTCTCTATGGCTACACCTTC	CATSDSLYGYTF
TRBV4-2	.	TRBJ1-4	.	TGTGCCAGCAGCCAAGATCTGGCGGACGAGATAAATGAAAAACTGTTTTTT	CASSQDLADEINEKLFF
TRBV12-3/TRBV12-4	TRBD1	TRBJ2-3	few	TGTGCCAGCAGTACCACAGGGGGTAGCACAGATACGCAGTATTTT	CASSTTGGSTDTQYF
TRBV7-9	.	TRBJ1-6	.	TGTGCCAGCAGCGCAAAACCGGGACTAAATAATTCACCCCTCCACTTT	CASSAKPGLNNSPLHF
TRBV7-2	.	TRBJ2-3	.	TGTGCCAGCAGCTTAGCGCTCAGAACTGCAGATACGCAGTATTTT	CASSLALRTADTQYF
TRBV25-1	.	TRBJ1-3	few	TGTGCCAGCAGTGACTCGGGGGGCCGAAACACCATATATTTT	CASSDSGGRNTIYF
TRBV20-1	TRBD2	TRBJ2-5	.	TGCAGTGCTGCGAAGGGACTAGCGGGAAGGAGCCGAGAGACCCAGTACTTC	CSAAKGLAGRSRETQYF
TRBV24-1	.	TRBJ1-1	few	TGTGCCACCAGTGATTCAGTCGTGTGGGACAAGAACACTGAAGCTTTCTTT	CATSDSVVWDKNTEAFF
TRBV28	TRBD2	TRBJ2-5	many	TGTGCCAGCAGTTTTCGGGGGGACCGGCAGACCCAGTACTTC	CASSFRGDRQTQYF
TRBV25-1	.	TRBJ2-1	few	TGTGCCAGCAGTGATTCGACCGGAGGGACGGCATACAATGAGCAGTTCTTC	CASSDSTGGTAYNEQFF
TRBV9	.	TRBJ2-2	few	TGTGCCAGCAACAGGGCCACCGGGGAGCTGTTTTTT	CASNRATGELFF
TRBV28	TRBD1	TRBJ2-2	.	TGTGCCAGCAGTTTTCCGGGACAGGTCGGCGGCGGGGAGCTGTTTTTT	CASSFPGQVGGGELFF
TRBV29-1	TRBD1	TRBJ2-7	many	TGCAGCGTTGACCGGACAGGGAACTCCTACGAGCAGTACTTC	CSVDRTGNSYEQYF
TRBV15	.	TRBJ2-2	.	TGTGCCACCAGCGTGAGCTACACCGGGGAGCTGTTTTTT	CATSVSYTGELFF
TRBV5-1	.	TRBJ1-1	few	TGCGCCAGCAGCTTGGCCTTGGGGGCGGGAGGTCACTCTGAAGCTTTCTTT	CASSLALGAGGHSEAFF
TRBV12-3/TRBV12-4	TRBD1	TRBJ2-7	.	TGTGCCAGCAGTAGGGGGACAGGTCACCTCCTGGACGAGCAGTACTTC	CASSRGTGHLLDEQYF
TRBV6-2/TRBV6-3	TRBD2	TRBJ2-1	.	TGTGCCAGCAGCCTTCCGGGACTACAGTTCTTC	CASSLPGLQFF
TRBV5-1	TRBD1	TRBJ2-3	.	TGCGCCAGCAGCTGGGACAGGGTACGGGATACGCAGTATTTT	CASSWDRVRDTQYF
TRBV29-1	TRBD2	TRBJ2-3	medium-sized	TGCAGCGGACGACTAGCGGGGGTCTCTAGCACAGATACGCAGTATTTT	CSGRLAGVSSTDTQYF
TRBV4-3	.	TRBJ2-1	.	TGCGCCAGCAGCGTAGTATCCTTGTCCGTATATGGCAATGAGCAGTTCTTC	CASSVVSLSVYGNEQFF
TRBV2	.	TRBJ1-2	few	TGTGCCAGCAGTGCGGCCGGACCCTATGGCTACACCTTC	CASSAAGPYGYTF
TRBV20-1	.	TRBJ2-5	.	TGCAGTGGCGCGGAGTACCAAGAGACCCAGTACTTC	CSGAEYQETQYF
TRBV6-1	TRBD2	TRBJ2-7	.	TGTGCCAGCAGTGAGGGACTAGCGGAACTCTACGAGCAGTACTTC	CASSEGLAELYEQYF
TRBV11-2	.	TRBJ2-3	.	TGTGCCAGCAGCGGGGCGGCGGGTACGCAGTATTTT	CASSGAAGTQYF
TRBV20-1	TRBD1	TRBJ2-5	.	TGCAGTGCTAGGCCAGGGACAGGGTCTGGAGGGACCCAGTACTTC	CSARPGTGSGGTQYF
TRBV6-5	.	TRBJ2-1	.	TGTGCCAGCAGTTACTCCCCGGGTCCAGGGGGGGACAATGAGCAGTTCTTC	CASSYSPGPGGDNEQFF
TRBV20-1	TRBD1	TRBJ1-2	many	TGCAGTGCTAGGACAGGGAACTATGGCTACACCTTC	CSARTGNYGYTF
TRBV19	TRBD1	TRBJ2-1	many	TGTGCCAGTAGTATGACGGACAGGTGGAATGAGCAGTTCTTC	CASSMTDRWNEQFF
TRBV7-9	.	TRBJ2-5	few	TGTGCCAGCAGTCGCGGACCGTCTGCCCAAGAGACCCAGTACTTC	CASSRGPSAQETQYF
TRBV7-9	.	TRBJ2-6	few	TGTGCCAGCAGCTCTAGTCCCGGGACATTCTCAACTTTC	CASSSSPGTFSTF
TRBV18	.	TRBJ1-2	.	TGTGCCAGCTCCCCAACCGGACAGTTCTATGGCTACACCTTC	CASSPTGQFYGYTF